This T cell receptor beta chain was documented in a study of cytomegalovirus exposure and HLA in healthy donors. There are 14 residues in the CDR3. Germline-derived CDR1 and CDR2 are PRHDT and FYEKMQ (reference sequence). Trimming took off 4 bases at V and 0 bases at J, with 7 bases between the two ends. PCR used 60 Vbeta primers and 13 Jbeta primers. Using immunoSEQ multiplex PCR, the repertoire was profiled, and TCRdb retains in-frame clones only, with some absent. Of about 82,000 clones in the sample, roughly 80% were seen once. Study observations and caveats: It emerged from a later analysis that several of the most significant clusters appeared to be linked to common viral pathogens.

Of note for this clone: Its antigen remains unknown.

This clonotype originated in a man aged 45 to 65 in good health and CMV-seronegative. The chain combines TRBV13 with TRBJ1-3; D remains ambiguous. Input material: PBMCs. The CDR3 coding sequence is TGTGCCAGCAGCTCCCGGTTCTCTGGAAACACCATATATTTT. It is translated as CASSSRFSGNTIYF.